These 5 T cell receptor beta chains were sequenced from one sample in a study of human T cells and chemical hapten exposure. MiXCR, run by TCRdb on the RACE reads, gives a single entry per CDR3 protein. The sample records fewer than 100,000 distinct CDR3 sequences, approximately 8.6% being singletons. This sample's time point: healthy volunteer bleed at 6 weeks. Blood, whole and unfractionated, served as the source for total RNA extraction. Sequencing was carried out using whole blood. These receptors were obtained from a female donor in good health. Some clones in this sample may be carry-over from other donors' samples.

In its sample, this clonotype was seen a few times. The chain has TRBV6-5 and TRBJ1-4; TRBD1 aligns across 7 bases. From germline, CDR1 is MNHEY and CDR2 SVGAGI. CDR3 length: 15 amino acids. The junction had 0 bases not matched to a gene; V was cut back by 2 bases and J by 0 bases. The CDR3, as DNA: TGTGCCAGCAGTTACACAGGGGCAACTAATGAAAAACTGTTTTTT. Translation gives CASSYTGATNEKLFF.

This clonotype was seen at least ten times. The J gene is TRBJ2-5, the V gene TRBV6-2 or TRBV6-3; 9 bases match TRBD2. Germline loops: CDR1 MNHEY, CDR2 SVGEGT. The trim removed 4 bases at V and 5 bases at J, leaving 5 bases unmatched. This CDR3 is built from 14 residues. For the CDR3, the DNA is TGTGCCAGCAGTTTAGGGACTAGCACGGAGACCCAGTACTTC. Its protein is CASSLGTSTETQYF.

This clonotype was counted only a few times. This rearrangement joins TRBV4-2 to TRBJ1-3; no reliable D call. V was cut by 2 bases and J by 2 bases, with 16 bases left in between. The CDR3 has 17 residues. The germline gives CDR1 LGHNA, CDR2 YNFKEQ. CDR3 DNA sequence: TGTGCCAGCAGCCAACCACGTGCAGCAACTCCTGGAAACACCATATATTTT. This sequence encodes CASSQPRAATPGNTIYF.

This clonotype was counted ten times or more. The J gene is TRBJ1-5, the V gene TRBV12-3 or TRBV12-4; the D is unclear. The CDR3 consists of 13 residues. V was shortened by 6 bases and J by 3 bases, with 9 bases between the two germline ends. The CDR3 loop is CASSWGNNQPQHF. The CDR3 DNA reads TGTGCCAGCAGCTGGGGTAACAATCAGCCCCAGCATTTT.

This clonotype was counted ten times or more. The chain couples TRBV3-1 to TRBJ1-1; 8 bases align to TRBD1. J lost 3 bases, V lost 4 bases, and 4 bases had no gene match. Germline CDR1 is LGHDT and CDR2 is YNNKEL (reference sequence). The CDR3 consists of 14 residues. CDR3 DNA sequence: TGTGCCAGCAGCCCGGACAGGGTCTACACTGAAGCTTTCTTT. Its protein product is CASSPDRVYTEAFF.